This is a list of T cell receptor beta chains from one sample in a study of T cells in Graves' hyperthyroidism and ophthalmopathy. From the multiplex PCR reads, TCRdb called clonotypes with MiXCR, one entry per CDR3 protein. Among fewer than 550,000 distinct CDR3 sequences listed, roughly a quarter were seen once. Sequencing was done on a sample of blood. Every receptor here comes from a woman aged 25-40 years with Graves' ophthalmopathy. Both conserved end residues are part of each CDR3. Fields, in order: V gene, D gene, clone size, J gene, CDR3 protein, CDR3 DNA. A D gene is named only where the DNA matches it firmly. Size values are once, few and many counts, or a class for expanded clones, and some rows have none.

TRBV6-2/TRBV6-3	TRBD1	few	TRBJ1-3	CASRTTGRGNTIYF	TGTGCCAGCAGGACGACAGGGCGTGGAAACACCATATATTTT
TRBV10-3	NA	many	TRBJ2-4	CAISEGNIQYF	TGTGCCATCAGTGAGGGGAACATTCAGTACTTC
TRBV6-5	NA	NA	TRBJ2-5	CASSYPKLLETQYF	TGTGCCAGCAGTTACCCTAAACTTCTGGAGACCCAGTACTTC
TRBV28	TRBD2	NA	TRBJ2-7	CASLPGLAEYEQYF	TGTGCCTCCTTACCGGGACTAGCGGAATACGAGCAGTACTTC
TRBV12-3/TRBV12-4	TRBD2	few	TRBJ2-5	CASSSQGEGTSGKETQYF	TGTGCCAGCAGTTCCCAGGGGGAGGGGACTAGCGGAAAAGAGACCCAGTACTTC
TRBV12-3/TRBV12-4	TRBD1	few	TRBJ2-2	CALPPRQGPFNTGELFF	TGTGCCCTTCCCCCCCGACAGGGCCCCTTTAACACCGGGGAGCTGTTTTTT
TRBV6-2/TRBV6-3	TRBD2	few	TRBJ2-1	CASRELAQNEQFF	TGTGCCAGCAGGGAACTAGCGCAGAATGAGCAGTTCTTC
TRBV6-2/TRBV6-3	NA	many	TRBJ2-7	CASSYSGTSYEQYF	TGTGCCAGCAGTTACTCGGGGACTTCCTACGAGCAGTACTTC
TRBV28	NA	few	TRBJ1-6	CASSLRGAGYSPLHF	TGTGCCAGCAGCCTGCGGGGGGCAGGGTATTCACCCCTCCACTTT
TRBV6-1	NA	many	TRBJ2-7	CASTPEGPPYEQYF	TGTGCCAGCACCCCGGAGGGACCCCCCTACGAGCAGTACTTC
TRBV6-5	NA	many	TRBJ2-6	CASSYGGAPGANVLTF	TGTGCCAGCAGTTACGGGGGAGCCCCTGGGGCCAACGTCCTGACTTTC
TRBV6-1	TRBD1	few	TRBJ2-7	CASSDDRVPSREQYF	TGTGCCAGCAGTGACGACAGGGTCCCTTCTAGAGAGCAGTACTTC
TRBV24-1	TRBD1	many	TRBJ2-2	CATSDPRDSWELFF	TGTGCCACCAGTGACCCCAGGGACAGCTGGGAGCTGTTTTTT
TRBV9	NA	many	TRBJ1-1	CASSGGGNTEAFF	TGTGCCAGCAGCGGTGGTGGGAACACTGAAGCTTTCTTT
TRBV24-1	TRBD1	NA	TRBJ2-2	CATSDPQGDKVTGELFF	TGTGCCACCAGTGATCCTCAGGGGGATAAGGTGACCGGGGAGCTGTTTTTT
TRBV5-1	NA	many	TRBJ1-5	CASSYGPNQPQHF	TGCGCCAGCAGCTACGGACCCAATCAGCCCCAGCATTTT
TRBV6-5	NA	many	TRBJ1-1	CASSYSMGSQNTEAFF	TGTGCCAGCAGTTACTCGATGGGCAGCCAGAACACTGAAGCTTTCTTT
TRBV12-3/TRBV12-4	NA	many	TRBJ1-2	CASSSAGTAFYGYTF	TGTGCCAGCAGTTCAGCCGGGACTGCCTTCTATGGCTACACCTTC
TRBV5-1	NA	many	TRBJ2-7	CASSPGDGSDEQYF	TGCGCCAGCAGCCCCGGGGACGGGAGCGACGAGCAGTACTTC
TRBV2	NA	many	TRBJ2-3	CASNDWDLARADTQYF	TGTGCCAGCAATGACTGGGACCTAGCGCGAGCAGATACGCAGTATTTT
TRBV12-3/TRBV12-4	NA	NA	TRBJ1-2	CASSLSTGLPYGYTF	TGTGCCAGCAGTTTAAGCACAGGATTGCCGTATGGCTACACCTTC
TRBV6-1	TRBD1	many	TRBJ1-1	CASTETGQNTEAFF	TGTGCCAGCACCGAGACAGGGCAGAACACTGAAGCTTTCTTT
TRBV11-2	NA	NA	TRBJ2-7	CASSPRAGPREQYF	TGTGCCAGCAGCCCTAGGGCCGGGCCTCGAGAGCAGTACTTC
TRBV12-3/TRBV12-4	NA	NA	TRBJ2-5	CASSPGVEETQYF	TGTGCCAGCAGCCCAGGGGTCGAGGAGACCCAGTACTTC
TRBV4-2	TRBD1	many	TRBJ1-1	CASSRAGTGLLSSEAFF	TGTGCCAGCAGCCGGGCGGGGACAGGGCTTCTATCTTCTGAAGCTTTCTTT
TRBV4-3	NA	NA	TRBJ1-1	CASSQNDWDTEASF	TGCGCCAGCAGTCAAAACGACTGGGACACTGAAGCTTCCTTT
TRBV7-8	TRBD1	many	TRBJ1-1	CASSSNPGGSMNTEAFF	TGTGCCAGCAGCTCAAATCCAGGGGGATCCATGAACACTGAAGCTTTCTTT
TRBV28	NA	many	TRBJ2-7	CASSLHDRSYEQYF	TGTGCCAGCAGTTTGCACGACAGATCCTACGAGCAGTACTTC
TRBV20-1	NA	many	TRBJ2-5	CSAREYAGRSETQYF	TGCAGTGCTAGAGAGTATGCAGGGAGGTCAGAGACCCAGTACTTC
TRBV20-1	NA	many	TRBJ1-5	CSASTGVQPQHF	TGCAGTGCTAGTACGGGGGTCCAGCCCCAGCATTTT
TRBV28	NA	many	TRBJ1-1	CASRKGGGKAEAFF	TGTGCCAGCAGGAAGGGGGGAGGGAAGGCTGAAGCTTTCTTT
TRBV27	NA	many	TRBJ1-2	CASSLSSISANYGYTF	TGTGCCAGCAGTTTATCGTCAATTTCAGCTAACTATGGCTACACCTTC
TRBV20-1	TRBD2	NA	TRBJ2-7	CSATQAGGLPRYEQYF	TGCAGTGCTACCCAAGCGGGAGGGCTCCCCCGTTACGAGCAGTACTTC
TRBV9	TRBD1	many	TRBJ1-2	CASSVAFATGDGYTF	TGTGCCAGCAGCGTAGCTTTCGCAACAGGGGATGGCTACACCTTC
TRBV6-5	NA	many	TRBJ1-3	CASSSQGEESGNTIYF	TGTGCCAGCAGTTCCCAGGGAGAAGAATCTGGAAACACCATATATTTT
TRBV2	TRBD1	few	TRBJ1-6	CASSGQSGGNSPLHF	TGTGCCAGCAGTGGTCAATCAGGGGGTAATTCACCCCTCCACTTT
TRBV19	NA	NA	TRBJ2-5	CASSIISSHNQETQYF	TGTGCCAGTAGTATAATCTCGAGCCATAACCAAGAGACCCAGTACTTC
TRBV20-1	NA	many	TRBJ2-5	CSVTPGQTQETQYF	TGCAGTGTTACGCCGGGACAAACTCAAGAGACCCAGTACTTC
TRBV19	NA	NA	TRBJ1-5	CASNRFSNQPQHF	TGTGCCAGTAACAGGTTTAGCAATCAGCCCCAGCATTTT
TRBV5-8	TRBD1	many	TRBJ1-5	CASSSRQGSQPQHF	TGTGCCAGCAGCTCCCGACAGGGAAGCCAGCCCCAGCATTTT
TRBV12-3/TRBV12-4	TRBD1	many	TRBJ1-1	CASSLWDRTPNTEAFF	TGTGCCAGCAGTTTATGGGACAGGACCCCGAACACTGAAGCTTTCTTT
TRBV12-3/TRBV12-4	NA	many	TRBJ2-2	CAILGNTGELFF	TGTGCCATCCTCGGGAACACCGGGGAGCTGTTTTTT
TRBV27	NA	once	TRBJ2-7	CASSLGRGNLILYEQYF	TGTGCCAGCAGTTTGGGCAGGGGAAACCTAATCCTTTACGAGCAGTACTTC
TRBV20-1	NA	many	TRBJ2-6	CSAHLGQQDSGANVLTF	TGCAGTGCTCATCTCGGACAGCAAGACTCTGGGGCCAACGTCCTGACTTTC
TRBV7-2	NA	many	TRBJ2-5	CASTHTPGGTQYF	TGTGCCAGCACCCACACCCCCGGAGGGACCCAGTACTTC
TRBV4-3	TRBD1	many	TRBJ1-5	CASSQDTGVGQPQHF	TGCGCCAGCAGCCAAGATACAGGGGTTGGCCAGCCCCAGCATTTT
TRBV6-1	NA	few	TRBJ1-2	CASSVDLDYGYTF	TGTGCCAGCAGCGTGGACCTCGACTATGGCTACACCTTC
TRBV14	NA	once	TRBJ1-2	CASSPTVTGVHGYTF	TGTGCCAGCAGCCCCACAGTGACGGGAGTCCATGGCTACACCTTC
TRBV2	TRBD1	NA	TRBJ1-2	CASTGQGVDYGYTF	TGTGCCAGCACGGGACAGGGAGTTGACTATGGCTACACCTTC
TRBV11-2	TRBD1	NA	TRBJ2-7	CASSPWPGGVSYEQYF	TGTGCCAGCAGCCCCTGGCCAGGGGGCGTCTCCTACGAGCAGTACTTC
TRBV12-3/TRBV12-4	NA	many	TRBJ1-2	CASSLLSGFGYTF	TGTGCCAGCAGTTTACTCTCTGGGTTTGGCTACACCTTC
TRBV6-1	NA	NA	TRBJ1-1	CASSPKWQAFF	TGTGCCAGCAGCCCTAAATGGCAAGCTTTCTTT
TRBV27	TRBD1	many	TRBJ1-3	CASGTGNTIYF	TGTGCCAGCGGGACAGGGAACACCATATATTTT
TRBV29-1	TRBD1	many	TRBJ2-7	CSVEGGQGIDYEQYF	TGCAGCGTTGAAGGCGGACAGGGGATCGACTACGAGCAGTACTTC
TRBV6-5	NA	many	TRBJ1-5	CASSYSTSGSNQPQHF	TGTGCCAGCAGTTACTCGACTTCCGGGAGCAATCAGCCCCAGCATTTT